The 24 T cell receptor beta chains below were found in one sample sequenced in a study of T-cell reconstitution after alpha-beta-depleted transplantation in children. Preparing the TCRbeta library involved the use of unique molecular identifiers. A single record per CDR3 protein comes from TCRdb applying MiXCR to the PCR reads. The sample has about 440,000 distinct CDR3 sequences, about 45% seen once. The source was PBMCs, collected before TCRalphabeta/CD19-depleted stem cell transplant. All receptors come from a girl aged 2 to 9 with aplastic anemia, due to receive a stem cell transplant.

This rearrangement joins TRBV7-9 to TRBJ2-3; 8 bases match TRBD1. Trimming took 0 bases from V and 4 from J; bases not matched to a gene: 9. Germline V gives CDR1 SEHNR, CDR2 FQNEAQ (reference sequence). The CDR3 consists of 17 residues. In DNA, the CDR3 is TGTGCCAGCAGCTTAGCGATACGGCAGGGGGCCTCAGATACGCAGTATTTT. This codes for CASSLAIRQGASDTQYF.

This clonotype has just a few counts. The CDR3 is CASSSTSGNTGELFF. Written as DNA, the CDR3 is TGCGCCAGCAGCTCCACTAGCGGGAACACCGGGGAGCTGTTTTTT. The chain recombines TRBV5-1 with TRBJ2-2; 8 bases align to TRBD2. V trimming: 3 bases; J trimming: 1 base; junction bases outside the gene matches: 2. Per the germline V gene, CDR1 is SGHRS and CDR2 is YFSETQ. This CDR3 spans 15 amino acids.

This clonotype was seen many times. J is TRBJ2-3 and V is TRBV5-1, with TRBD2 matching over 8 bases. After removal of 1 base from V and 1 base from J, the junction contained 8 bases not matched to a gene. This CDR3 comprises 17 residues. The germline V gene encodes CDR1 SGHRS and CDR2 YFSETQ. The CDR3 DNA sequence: TGCGCCAGCAGCTTGCTCGGGGCGGGAGGAGGCACAGATACGCAGTATTTT. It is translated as CASSLLGAGGGTDTQYF.

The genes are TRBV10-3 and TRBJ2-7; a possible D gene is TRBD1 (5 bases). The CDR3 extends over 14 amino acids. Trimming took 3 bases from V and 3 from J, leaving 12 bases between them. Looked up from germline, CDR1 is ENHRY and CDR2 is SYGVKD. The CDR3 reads CAISDQGDFYEQYF. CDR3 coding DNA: TGTGCCATCAGTGATCAGGGCGACTTCTACGAGCAGTACTTC.

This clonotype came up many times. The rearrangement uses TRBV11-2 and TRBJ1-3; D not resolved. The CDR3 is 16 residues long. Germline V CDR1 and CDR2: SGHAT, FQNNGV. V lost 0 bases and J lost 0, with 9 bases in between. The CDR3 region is CASSLDTGISGNTIYF. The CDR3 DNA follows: TGTGCCAGCAGCTTAGATACTGGGATCTCTGGAAACACCATATATTTT.

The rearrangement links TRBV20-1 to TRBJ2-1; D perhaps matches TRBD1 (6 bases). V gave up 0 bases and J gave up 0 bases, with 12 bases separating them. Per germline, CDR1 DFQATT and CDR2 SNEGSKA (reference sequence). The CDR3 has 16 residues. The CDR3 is CSARDQQDSSYNEQFF. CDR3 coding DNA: TGCAGTGCTAGAGATCAGCAGGACAGCTCCTACAATGAGCAGTTCTTC.

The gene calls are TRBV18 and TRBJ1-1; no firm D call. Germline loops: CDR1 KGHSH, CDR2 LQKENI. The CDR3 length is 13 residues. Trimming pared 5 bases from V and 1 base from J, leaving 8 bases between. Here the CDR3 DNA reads TGTGCCAGCTCAGGGGATTCGAACACTGAAGCTTTCTTT. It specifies CASSGDSNTEAFF. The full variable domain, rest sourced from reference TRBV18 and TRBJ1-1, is NAGVMQNPRHLVRRRGQEARLRCSPMKGHSHVYWYRQLPEEGLKFMVYLQKENIIDESGMPKERFSAEFPKEGPSILRIQQVVRGDSAAYFCASSGDSNTEAFFGQGTRLTVV.

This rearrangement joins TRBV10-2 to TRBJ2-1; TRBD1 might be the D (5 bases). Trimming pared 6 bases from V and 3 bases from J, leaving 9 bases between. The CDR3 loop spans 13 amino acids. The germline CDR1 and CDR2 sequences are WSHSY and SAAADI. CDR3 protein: CASSRVDYNEQFF. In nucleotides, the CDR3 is TGCGCCAGCAGCAGGGTAGACTACAATGAGCAGTTCTTC.

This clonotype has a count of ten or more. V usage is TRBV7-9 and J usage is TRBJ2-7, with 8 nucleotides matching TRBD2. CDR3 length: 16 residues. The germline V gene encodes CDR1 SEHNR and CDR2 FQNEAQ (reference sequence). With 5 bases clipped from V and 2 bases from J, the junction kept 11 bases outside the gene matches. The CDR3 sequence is CASSLTAGERPYEQYF. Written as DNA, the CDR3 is TGTGCCAGCAGCCTCACAGCGGGAGAGAGACCCTACGAGCAGTACTTC.

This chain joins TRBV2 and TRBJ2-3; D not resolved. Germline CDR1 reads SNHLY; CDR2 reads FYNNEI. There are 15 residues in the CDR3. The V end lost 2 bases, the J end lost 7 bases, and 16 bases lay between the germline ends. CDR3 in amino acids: CASSEIELRIHTQYF. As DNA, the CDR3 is TGTGCCAGCAGTGAAATCGAGTTGAGGATTCATACGCAGTATTTT.

As DNA, the CDR3 is TGTGCCAGCAGCAAAAGTCGCAGGGTCAACGAGCAGTACTTC. Translated: CASSKSRRVNEQYF. The chain couples TRBV7-8 to TRBJ2-7, with D perhaps TRBD1 (5 bases). V was trimmed by 5 bases and J by 5 bases, leaving 16 bases between them. Germline V gene lookup returns CDR1 SGHVS and CDR2 FQNEAQ. This CDR3 comprises 14 residues.

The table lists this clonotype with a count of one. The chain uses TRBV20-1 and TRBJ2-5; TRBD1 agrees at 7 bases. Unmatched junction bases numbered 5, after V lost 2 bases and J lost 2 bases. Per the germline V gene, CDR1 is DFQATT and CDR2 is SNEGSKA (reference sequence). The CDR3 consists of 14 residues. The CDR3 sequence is CSARRGGPQETQYF. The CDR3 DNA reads TGCAGTGCTAGAAGAGGGGGCCCTCAAGAGACCCAGTACTTC.

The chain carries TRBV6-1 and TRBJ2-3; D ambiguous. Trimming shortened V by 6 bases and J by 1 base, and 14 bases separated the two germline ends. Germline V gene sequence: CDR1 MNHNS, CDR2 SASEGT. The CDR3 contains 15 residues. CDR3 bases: TGTGCCAGCAGCCGGTTGGGTGGGGGCACAGATACGCAGTATTTT. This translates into CASSRLGGGTDTQYF.

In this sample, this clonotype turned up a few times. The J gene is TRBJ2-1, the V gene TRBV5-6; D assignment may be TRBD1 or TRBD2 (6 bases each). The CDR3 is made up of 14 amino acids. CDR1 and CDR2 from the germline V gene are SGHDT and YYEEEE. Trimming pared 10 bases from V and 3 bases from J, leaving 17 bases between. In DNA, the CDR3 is TGTGCCGGGAGTGAGGGGGGCCGCTACAATGAGCAGTTCTTC. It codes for CAGSEGGRYNEQFF.

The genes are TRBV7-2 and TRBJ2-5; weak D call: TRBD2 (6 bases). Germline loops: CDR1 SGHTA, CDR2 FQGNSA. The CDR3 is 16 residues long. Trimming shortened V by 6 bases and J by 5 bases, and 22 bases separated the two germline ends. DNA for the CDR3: TGTGCCAGCAGAACCGGGACCGTGACCCGGGGGGAGACCCAGTACTTC. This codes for CASRTGTVTRGETQYF.

The CDR3 region has the DNA TGCAGTGCTACGGACGGGTACTATGGCTACACCTTC. The encoded protein is CSATDGYYGYTF. The chain links TRBV20-1 to TRBJ1-2; the D is unclear. V was trimmed by 4 bases and J by 3 bases, leaving 9 bases between them. The CDR3 covers 12 residues. CDR1 and CDR2 from the germline V gene are DFQATT and SNEGSKA (reference sequence).

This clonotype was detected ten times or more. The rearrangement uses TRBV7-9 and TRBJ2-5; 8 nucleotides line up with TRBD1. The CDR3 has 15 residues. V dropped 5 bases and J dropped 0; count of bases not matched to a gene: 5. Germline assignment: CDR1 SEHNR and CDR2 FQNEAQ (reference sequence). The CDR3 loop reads CASSTATGDQETQYF. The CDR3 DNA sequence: TGTGCCAGCAGCACTGCGACAGGGGACCAAGAGACCCAGTACTTC.

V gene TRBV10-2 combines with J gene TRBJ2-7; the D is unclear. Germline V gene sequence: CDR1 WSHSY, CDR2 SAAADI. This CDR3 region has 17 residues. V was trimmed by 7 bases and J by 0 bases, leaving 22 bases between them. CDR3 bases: TGCGCCAGCATCGATGATTGGCAGCCCAAGAGCTCCTACGAGCAGTACTTC. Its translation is CASIDDWQPKSSYEQYF.

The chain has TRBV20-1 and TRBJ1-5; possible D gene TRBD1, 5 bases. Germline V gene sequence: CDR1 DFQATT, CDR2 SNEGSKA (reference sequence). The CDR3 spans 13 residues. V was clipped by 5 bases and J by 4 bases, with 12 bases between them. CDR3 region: CSAGGGTNQPQHF. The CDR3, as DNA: TGCAGTGCTGGGGGGGGTACAAATCAGCCCCAGCATTTT.

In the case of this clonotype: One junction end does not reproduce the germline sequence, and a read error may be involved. The CDR3 reads CANSSWTGRTYNEQFF. The CDR3 DNA is TGCGCCAACAGCTCCTGGACAGGGAGGACCTACAATGAGCAGTTCTTC. The chain links TRBV5-1 to TRBJ2-1; TRBD1 matches 8 bases. Germline loops: CDR1 SGHRS, CDR2 YFSETQ. The length of the CDR3 is 16 residues.

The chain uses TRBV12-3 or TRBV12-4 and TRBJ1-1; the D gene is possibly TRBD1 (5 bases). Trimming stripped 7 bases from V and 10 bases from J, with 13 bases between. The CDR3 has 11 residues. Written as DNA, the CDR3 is TGTGCCAGCACAGGTTGGGGGGGAGCTTTCTTT. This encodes CASTGWGGAFF.

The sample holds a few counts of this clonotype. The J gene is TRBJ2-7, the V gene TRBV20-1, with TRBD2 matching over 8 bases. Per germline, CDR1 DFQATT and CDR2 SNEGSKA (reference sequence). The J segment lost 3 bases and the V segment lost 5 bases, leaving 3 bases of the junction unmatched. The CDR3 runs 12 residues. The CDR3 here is CSAQRELYEQYF. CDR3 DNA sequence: TGCAGTGCTCAGCGGGAGCTCTACGAGCAGTACTTC.

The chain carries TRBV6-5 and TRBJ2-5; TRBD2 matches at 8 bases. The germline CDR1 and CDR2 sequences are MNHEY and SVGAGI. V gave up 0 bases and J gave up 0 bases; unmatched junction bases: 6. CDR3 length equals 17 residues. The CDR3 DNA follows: TGTGCCAGCAGTTACTCGGGCGGGGGGTCGTACCAAGAGACCCAGTACTTC. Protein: CASSYSGGGSYQETQYF.

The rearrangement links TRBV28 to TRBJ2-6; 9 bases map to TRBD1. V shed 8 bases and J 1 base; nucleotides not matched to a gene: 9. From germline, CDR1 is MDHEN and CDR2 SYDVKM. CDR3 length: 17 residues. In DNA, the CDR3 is TGTGCCAGCTGGGGCCGGGACAGGGAATCTGGGGCCAACGTCCTGACTTTC. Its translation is CASWGRDRESGANVLTF. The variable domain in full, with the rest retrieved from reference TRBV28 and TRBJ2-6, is DVKVTQSSRYLVKRTGEKVFLECVQDMDHENMFWYRQDPGLGLRLIYFSYDVKMKEKGDIPEGYSVSREKKERFSLILESASTNQTSMYLCASWGRDRESGANVLTFGAGSRLTVL.